This is a list of T cell receptor beta chains from one sample in a study of identical twins' blood T cells. TCRdb analysed the 5' RACE reads with MiXCR anew, one entry per CDR3 protein. The sample lists 350,000 to 400,000 distinct CDR3 sequences, roughly 27% seen once, with more than 5.5% in the top ten. The sequenced material came from PBMCs. These receptors all come from a woman aged 18 to 50 in good health. Both conserved end residues are part of each CDR3. The D gene is left open where the match is weak. Some rows have no size entry. The others give once, few or many, or a class for an expanded clone.

cdr3_aa cdr3_nt clone_size j_call v_call d_call
CASSEEWVWGAFF TGTGCCAGCAGTGAGGAGTGGGTGTGGGGAGCTTTCTTT - TRBJ1-1 TRBV6-1 -
CASSSSTEANYGYTF TGTGCCAGCAGTTCTTCTACCGAAGCTAACTATGGCTACACCTTC once TRBJ1-2 TRBV6-5 -
CASSLVDSRTDTHYF TGCGCCAGCAGCTTAGTCGACAGCCGCACAGATACGCATTATTTT - TRBJ2-3 TRBV5-1 -
CASRGPRGRSYGCTF TGTGCCAGCAGGGGACCCCGCGGTAGAAGTTATGGCTGCACCTTC - TRBJ1-2 TRBV2 -
CASSSRRGNNYGYTF TGTGCCAGCAGCTCCAGGCGGGGCAATAACTATGGCTACACCTTC few TRBJ1-2 TRBV7-9 -
CASSQAGFNSPLHF TGTGCCAGCAGCCAAGCAGGGTTTAATTCACCCCTCCACTTT many TRBJ1-6 TRBV14 -
CSARDPGQLGRDTQYF TGCAGTGCTAGAGATCCGGGACAGTTAGGTCGAGATACGCAGTATTTT - TRBJ2-3 TRBV20-1 TRBD1
CSVVVAAGNTIYF TGCAGCGTTGTGGTGGCGGCTGGAAACACCATATATTTT few TRBJ1-3 TRBV29-1 -
CSVPGGPEAFF TGCAGCGTCCCCGGAGGCCCTGAAGCTTTCTTT many TRBJ1-1 TRBV29-1 -
CASSLVEGSNEQYF TGTGCCAGCAGCTTGGTTGAGGGTTCGAACGAGCAGTACTTC - TRBJ2-7 TRBV11-1 -
CASGSPTGNTGELFF TGTGCTAGTGGTTCCCCGACAGGGAACACCGGGGAGCTGTTTTTT few TRBJ2-2 TRBV12-5 -
CSVEDRGNTEAFF TGCAGTGTTGAAGACAGGGGGAACACTGAAGCTTTCTTT few TRBJ1-1 TRBV20-1 TRBD1
CASSSISSGSFTGELFF TGTGCCAGCAGCTCCATATCTAGCGGGAGCTTCACCGGGGAGCTGTTTTTT - TRBJ2-2 TRBV7-6 TRBD2
CASSPTVYGELFF TGTGCCAGCAGCCCCACCGTATACGGGGAGCTGTTTTTT - TRBJ2-2 TRBV11-2 -
CASSLVSAVQETQYF TGTGCCAGCAGCTTGGTCAGCGCGGTCCAAGAGACCCAGTACTTC once TRBJ2-5 TRBV5-6 -
CASSSQGSGANVLTF TGTGCCAGCAGCTCACAGGGCTCTGGGGCCAACGTCCTGACTTTC - TRBJ2-6 TRBV5-6 -
CASRHPSNYGYTF TGTGCCAGCCGACACCCGAGTAACTATGGCTACACCTTC once TRBJ1-2 TRBV7-2 -
CASSPSEITQETQYF TGTGCCAGCAGTCCTAGCGAAATAACTCAAGAGACCCAGTACTTC - TRBJ2-5 TRBV12-3/TRBV12-4 -
CASSFAPRGGNIQYF TGTGCCAGCAGTTTTGCTCCCAGGGGGGGGAACATTCAGTACTTC - TRBJ2-4 TRBV28 -
CASSRSGDEETQYF TGTGCCAGCAGCCGATCCGGGGACGAAGAGACCCAGTACTTC many TRBJ2-5 TRBV7-9 -
CASRGGGDNEQFF TGTGCCAGCAGGGGGGGCGGAGACAATGAGCAGTTCTTC once TRBJ2-1 TRBV6-2/TRBV6-3 -
CAISRTGTGSYNEQFF TGTGCCATCAGCCGAACCGGGACGGGGTCCTACAATGAGCAGTTCTTC medium-sized TRBJ2-1 TRBV10-3 -
CSVGGANTGELFF TGCAGTGTCGGGGGAGCGAACACCGGGGAGCTGTTTTTT few TRBJ2-2 TRBV20-1 -
CASSLSPTTNYGYTF TGTGCCAGCAGTTTATCGCCGACAACCAACTATGGCTACACCTTC many TRBJ1-2 TRBV27 -
CASSREGNEQFF TGTGCCAGCAGCCGCGAGGGGAATGAGCAGTTCTTC - TRBJ2-1 TRBV27 -
CASEEPGLENTGELFF TGTGCCAGCGAGGAACCGGGACTCGAGAACACCGGGGAGCTGTTTTTT - TRBJ2-2 TRBV7-9 -
CASSLGRGVYNTEAFF TGTGCCAGCAGCTTGGGACGGGGCGTATATAACACTGAAGCTTTCTTT - TRBJ1-1 TRBV5-5 -
CASSLGGLQLNTEAFF TGTGCCAGCAGCTTAGGAGGCCTCCAACTAAACACTGAAGCTTTCTTT few TRBJ1-1 TRBV7-9 -
CATSDNRGGSYNEQFF TGTGCCACCAGTGACAACCGCGGGGGCTCCTACAATGAGCAGTTCTTC few TRBJ2-1 TRBV24-1 TRBD2
CASSWIESDSNQPQHF TGTGCCAGCAGTTGGATTGAGTCGGATAGCAATCAGCCCCAGCATTTT many TRBJ1-5 TRBV6-7 -
CAITGAEGSGANVLTF TGTGCCATAACCGGGGCAGAAGGCTCTGGGGCCAACGTCCTGACTTTC many TRBJ2-6 TRBV10-3 -
CSADRGLSYEQYF TGCAGTGCTGACAGGGGGCTTAGCTACGAGCAGTACTTC - TRBJ2-7 TRBV20-1 TRBD1
CASSLLGTGEKLFF TGCGCCAGCAGCCTACTAGGGACAGGAGAAAAACTGTTTTTT - TRBJ1-4 TRBV4-3 TRBD1
CAWKPGLAELSSFGTQYF TGTGCCTGGAAACCGGGACTAGCGGAGCTCAGCTCGTTCGGGACCCAGTACTTC many TRBJ2-5 TRBV30 TRBD2
CSARTGATNTGELFF TGCAGTGCTAGGACGGGAGCGACGAACACCGGGGAGCTGTTTTTT - TRBJ2-2 TRBV20-1 -
CSARGDGGYTF TGCAGTGCTAGAGGGGACGGTGGCTACACCTTC - TRBJ1-2 TRBV20-1 -
CASSLSVHADTQYF TGTGCCAGCAGCTTATCCGTTCACGCAGATACGCAGTATTTT - TRBJ2-3 TRBV7-2 -
CASSKEGCNSPLHF TGTGCCAGCAGCAAAGAGGGGTGTAATTCACCCCTCCACTTT - TRBJ1-6 TRBV21-1 -
CASSLTSGTLLYNGQFF TGTGCCAGCAGTTTGACTAGCGGGACCCTCCTATACAATGGGCAGTTCTTC - TRBJ2-1 TRBV27 TRBD2
CASSLGVSEAFF TGCGCCAGCAGCTTGGGTGTGTCTGAAGCTTTCTTT few TRBJ1-1 TRBV5-1 -
CAWSRQYNEQFF TGTGCCTGGAGTCGACAGTACAATGAGCAGTTCTTC - TRBJ2-1 TRBV30 -
CASSLAVTRDSGELFF TGTGCCAGCAGCTTGGCTGTGACTAGGGATTCCGGGGAGCTGTTTTTT - TRBJ2-2 TRBV5-4 -
CASSLSLGQETQYF TGTGCCAGCAGCTTATCTTTGGGGCAAGAGACCCAGTACTTC - TRBJ2-5 TRBV7-9 -
CSAYLNTEAFF TGCAGTGCCTACCTGAACACTGAAGCTTTCTTT - TRBJ1-1 TRBV20-1 -
CASSQEGRRPPGDTQYF TGTGCCAGCAGCCAAGAGGGGAGACGCCCGCCGGGAGATACGCAGTATTTT - TRBJ2-3 TRBV3-1 -
CSARIPGQETQYF TGCAGTGCCAGGATACCGGGACAAGAGACCCAGTACTTC - TRBJ2-5 TRBV20-1 -